This T cell receptor (beta chain) was sequenced in a study of blood T cell repertoires in COVID-19 (TCRdb year 2020). Looking at the study overall: Collaborator samples came from the United States, Italy and Spain and covered acute and convalescent phases of COVID-19. The material from the prospective study consisted of cDNA or gDNA derived from T cells, B-cell-depleted T cells, or PBMCs. Where HLA class I and class II types were available, the types were taken from metadata supplied by the sample provider, not from assay-based typing. Nearly every sample came with metadata listing a de-identified subject ID, COVID-19 status, age in years and sex. The repertoires were made available in a free public database intended to serve as a resource for research on the immune response to SARS-CoV-2. The dataset comprised deeply sampled blood TCRbeta repertoires from subjects exposed to, actively infected with, or recovered from COVID-19. The samples were drawn from two sources: the first 160 participants of the ongoing ImmuneRACE study, and 1,200 or so subjects contributed by 6 global collaborators. The research as a whole found: Clinical and demographic metadata were provided uncurated, with the amount varying by source and participant.

TCRbeta CDR3 regions were amplified from genomic DNA by means of the immunoSEQ Assay, a bias-controlled multiplex PCR. Regarding the original processing steps: Within the assay, amplification of reference gene primers was used to estimate how many nucleated cells each sample contained. Sequence reads were collapsed and filtered to measure the absolute abundance of every unique TCRbeta CDR3 rearrangement. Productive Simpson clonality was computed per sample as the square root of Simpson's diversity index over productive rearrangements. TCRdb limited this immuneACCESS table to in-frame rearrangements with V and J called. A share of clones is missing; checked studies link under half to unresolved V genes, and the rest is unexplained. V, J and clone size were drawn from that table, and D and trimming were deduced from the DNA. For this sample the table gives roughly 110,000 clones, of which about 85% were detected only once. Jointly, the top ten make up around 3.3% of the sample.

Each collaborating institution followed its own protocols to collect whole blood in K2EDTA tubes. For TCRbeta analysis, collaborator samples were shipped as frozen whole blood, as isolated PBMCs, or as DNA extracted from either sample type. Concerning this clone itself: No antigen is known for it. Per-nucleotide qualities are absent, and no much larger clonotype sits a single base away.

Sequencing was performed on peripheral blood. This clonotype originated in a man aged 40-49 years with acute or convalescent COVID-19.

The sequence in DNA is TGTGCCAGCAGTCCAGGGGGTACGGCCAAAAACATTCAGTACTTC. Its translation is CASSPGGTAKNIQYF. The receptor chain draws on TRBV6-6 and TRBJ2-4; 7 bases in between match TRBD1. From the germline V gene (reference sequence), CDR1 is MNHNY and CDR2 is SVGAGI. The CDR3 goes from the cysteine to the phenylalanine over 15 residues. Just the 45-base CDR3 DNA is kept, in frame starting at base 1. Trimming leaves V shorter by 5 bases and J shorter by 1 base, with the junction holding 5 bases beyond the gene matches.